Here is one T cell receptor beta chain with its context. The length of the CDR3 is 12 residues. Germline V gives CDR1 LNHDA, CDR2 SQIVND (reference sequence). V lost 7 bases and J lost 6, with 13 bases in between. This specimen comes from a study of OX40 agonist ivuxolimab in advanced cancers. In the study overall: Roughly two fifths of patients had received prior checkpoint inhibitor therapy.

Produced via immunoSEQ multiplex PCR; TCRdb's table is partial and in-frame only. The table lists 30,000 to 40,000 clones, roughly 80% of them singletons, with approximately 21% in the top ten. This chain connects TRBV19 to TRBJ2-7; D gene ambiguous. This TCR derives from an adult with an advanced solid tumor such as melanoma, head and neck, liver or kidney cancer. The source was CD4+ or CD8+ T cells sorted from blood, collected in a trial of the OX40 agonist ivuxolimab. In DNA, the CDR3 is TGTGCCAGTAAAGCGCAAGAAGGCGAGCAGTACTTC. Protein sequence: CASKAQEGEQYF.